Listed below are T cell receptor beta chains from one sample, sequenced in a study of T-cell memory formation after mild COVID-19. TCRdb reanalysed the 5' RACE reads using MiXCR and keeps one entry per CDR3 protein. The sample consists of 400,000 to 500,000 distinct CDR3 sequences, 20% of them appearing once. Sequenced material: PBMCs or a T cell subset sorted from them (not recorded which). These receptors came from an adult woman who had mild COVID-19 (a few samples of this study predate the infection). Cell type and time point are not known. Each CDR3 is given with its conserved first and last residue. Each record gives: CDR3 length, J gene, D gene, V gene, clone size, CDR3 protein, CDR3 DNA. A D gene is named only where the DNA matches it firmly. Only some rows state a clone size, as once, few, many or a class for expanded clones.

len: 15; j_gene: TRBJ2-7; d_gene: TRBD1; v_gene: TRBV25-1; abundance: few; CDR3aa: CASSDPRTGTYEQYF; CDR3nt: TGTGCCAGCAGTGATCCCCGGACAGGGACCTACGAGCAGTACTTC
len: 18; j_gene: TRBJ2-6; d_gene: TRBD1; v_gene: TRBV6-5; abundance: few; CDR3aa: CASSYSRSTGTGANVLTF; CDR3nt: TGTGCCAGCAGTTACTCGCGGTCGACAGGGACTGGGGCCAACGTCCTGACTTTC
len: 18; j_gene: TRBJ1-1; d_gene: TRBD1; v_gene: TRBV5-1; abundance: -; CDR3aa: CASSLESGGFGMNTEAFF; CDR3nt: TGCGCCAGCAGCTTGGAATCAGGGGGCTTCGGGATGAACACTGAAGCTTTCTTT
len: 15; j_gene: TRBJ1-2; d_gene: -; v_gene: TRBV9; abundance: -; CDR3aa: CASSLDSVTYYGYTF; CDR3nt: TGTGCCAGCAGCCTCGACAGTGTTACTTACTATGGCTACACCTTC
len: 14; j_gene: TRBJ1-2; d_gene: -; v_gene: TRBV12-3/TRBV12-4; abundance: many; CDR3aa: CASSNRPGLGGYTF; CDR3nt: TGTGCCAGCAGCAACAGACCCGGCCTGGGGGGCTACACCTTC
len: 17; j_gene: TRBJ2-3; d_gene: TRBD2; v_gene: TRBV7-2; abundance: -; CDR3aa: CASSLESSGISTDTQYF; CDR3nt: TGTGCCAGCAGCTTAGAATCTAGCGGGATCAGCACAGATACGCAGTATTTT
len: 15; j_gene: TRBJ1-2; d_gene: -; v_gene: TRBV20-1; abundance: many; CDR3aa: CSARDQYDRFHGYTF; CDR3nt: TGCAGTGCTAGAGATCAGTACGACAGGTTCCATGGCTACACCTTC
len: 14; j_gene: TRBJ1-1; d_gene: TRBD1; v_gene: TRBV25-1; abundance: -; CDR3aa: CASSYQGGNTEAFF; CDR3nt: TGTGCCAGCAGTTACCAGGGGGGGAACACTGAAGCTTTCTTT
len: 18; j_gene: TRBJ2-5; d_gene: -; v_gene: TRBV6-2/TRBV6-3; abundance: few; CDR3aa: CASSYTRGTPLLQETQYF; CDR3nt: TGTGCCAGCAGTTACACCCGCGGGACACCGCTACTACAAGAGACCCAGTACTTC
len: 10; j_gene: TRBJ2-5; d_gene: -; v_gene: TRBV20-1; abundance: few; CDR3aa: CSARIQTQYF; CDR3nt: TGCAGTGCTAGGATCCAGACCCAGTACTTC
len: 15; j_gene: TRBJ1-4; d_gene: TRBD1; v_gene: TRBV5-6; abundance: few; CDR3aa: CASSIRTGSTTALFF; CDR3nt: TGTGCCAGCAGCATCAGGACAGGGTCGACGACTGCACTGTTTTTT
len: 18; j_gene: TRBJ2-1; d_gene: TRBD2; v_gene: TRBV7-2; abundance: few; CDR3aa: CASSRLSTSAGFYNEQFF; CDR3nt: TGTGCCAGCAGCCGCCTCTCGACTAGCGCGGGATTCTACAATGAGCAGTTCTTC
len: 16; j_gene: TRBJ1-1; d_gene: -; v_gene: TRBV7-2; abundance: -; CDR3aa: CASSLVGWGRHTEAFF; CDR3nt: TGTGCCAGCAGCTTAGTGGGGTGGGGTCGGCACACTGAAGCTTTCTTT
len: 16; j_gene: TRBJ1-4; d_gene: -; v_gene: TRBV9; abundance: few; CDR3aa: CASSPLDRPTNEKLFF; CDR3nt: TGTGCCAGCAGCCCCCTTGATCGACCAACTAATGAAAAACTGTTTTTT
len: 13; j_gene: TRBJ2-7; d_gene: -; v_gene: TRBV11-2; abundance: -; CDR3aa: CASSTLVPYEQYF; CDR3nt: TGTGCCAGCAGCACCCTGGTACCCTACGAGCAGTACTTC
len: 15; j_gene: TRBJ2-5; d_gene: TRBD1; v_gene: TRBV7-8; abundance: medium-sized; CDR3aa: CASSSSRGYEETQYF; CDR3nt: TGTGCCAGCAGCTCCAGCAGGGGGTATGAAGAGACCCAGTACTTC
len: 14; j_gene: TRBJ2-1; d_gene: TRBD2; v_gene: TRBV20-1; abundance: few; CDR3aa: CSAHPSGRAREQFF; CDR3nt: TGCAGTGCTCATCCTAGCGGGAGGGCCCGTGAGCAGTTCTTC
len: 16; j_gene: TRBJ1-5; d_gene: TRBD1; v_gene: TRBV3-1; abundance: few; CDR3aa: CASSQTPGGSNQPQHF; CDR3nt: TGTGCCAGCAGCCAGACCCCAGGGGGTAGCAATCAGCCCCAGCATTTT
len: 15; j_gene: TRBJ1-2; d_gene: TRBD1; v_gene: TRBV5-1; abundance: -; CDR3aa: CASSPGGTGHYGYTF; CDR3nt: TGCGCCAGCAGCCCTGGAGGGACAGGGCACTATGGCTACACCTTC
len: 10; j_gene: TRBJ2-7; d_gene: -; v_gene: TRBV20-1; abundance: -; CDR3aa: CSARYREQYF; CDR3nt: TGCAGTGCTAGATATCGGGAGCAGTACTTC
len: 15; j_gene: TRBJ2-5; d_gene: -; v_gene: TRBV7-9; abundance: few; CDR3aa: CASSQSGTVEETQYF; CDR3nt: TGTGCCAGCAGCCAATCCGGGACTGTGGAAGAGACCCAGTACTTC
len: 14; j_gene: TRBJ1-1; d_gene: -; v_gene: TRBV7-3; abundance: many; CDR3aa: CASSLRGLNTEAFF; CDR3nt: TGTGCCAGCAGCTTAAGAGGGTTGAACACTGAAGCTTTCTTT
len: 13; j_gene: TRBJ2-7; d_gene: TRBD1; v_gene: TRBV25-1; abundance: few; CDR3aa: CASRETGAHEQYF; CDR3nt: TGTGCCAGCAGGGAAACAGGGGCCCACGAGCAGTACTTC
len: 17; j_gene: TRBJ1-2; d_gene: TRBD1; v_gene: TRBV29-1; abundance: few; CDR3aa: CSVDVPTEGAANYGYTF; CDR3nt: TGCAGCGTTGATGTTCCAACCGAGGGGGCTGCTAACTATGGCTACACCTTC
len: 19; j_gene: TRBJ1-4; d_gene: TRBD1; v_gene: TRBV18; abundance: -; CDR3aa: CASSLLSAGQGLTNEKLFF; CDR3nt: TGTGCCAGCTCACTCCTTTCCGCCGGACAGGGCTTAACTAATGAAAAACTGTTTTTT
len: 15; j_gene: TRBJ1-6; d_gene: -; v_gene: TRBV4-2; abundance: once; CDR3aa: CASSRAEGKDSPLHF; CDR3nt: TGTGCCAGCAGCCGCGCGGAGGGGAAGGATTCACCCCTCCACTTT
len: 13; j_gene: TRBJ1-3; d_gene: -; v_gene: TRBV3-1; abundance: once; CDR3aa: CASSQDLANTIYF; CDR3nt: TGTGCCAGCAGCCAAGATTTGGCAAACACCATATATTTT